This is a list of T cell receptor beta chains from one sample in a study of cytomegalovirus exposure and HLA in healthy donors. Here immunoSEQ multiplex PCR was the method, and the copy in TCRdb shows in-frame clones only, minus some. The sample yields around 140,000 clones, about 80% seen once. The sequenced sample was PBMCs. The source is a woman aged 55 to 70 in good health and CMV-seropositive. The CDR3 runs from the conserved cysteine through the conserved F or W. The D gene is left open where the match is weak. Size is stated for part of the rows, as once, few or many counts, or as a class when the clone is expanded.

j_call v_call clone_size d_call cdr3_nt cdr3_aa
TRBJ2-3 TRBV19 - TRBD2 TGTGCCAGTAGTATTACCAGCGGGGAGGTGGATACGCAGTATTTT CASSITSGEVDTQYF
TRBJ2-1 TRBV7-9 few - TGTGCCAGCAGCTTCGAGGGTATCAATGAGCAGTTCTTC CASSFEGINEQFF
TRBJ2-6 TRBV28 - TRBD1 TGTGCCAGCAGTCTGACAGGGGCTGGGGCCAACGTCCTGACTTTC CASSLTGAGANVLTF
TRBJ2-1 TRBV29-1 few - TGCAGCGTTGAAACGGCGGGAACCTACAATGAGCAGTTCTTC CSVETAGTYNEQFF
TRBJ2-7 TRBV6-5 - - TGTGCCAGCAGCCTACTCAGGGGATACGAGCAGTACTTC CASSLLRGYEQYF
TRBJ2-2 TRBV5-1 - TRBD2 TGCGCCAGCAGCTTGGCCTCTAGCGGACTAAACACCGGGGAGCTGTTTTTT CASSLASSGLNTGELFF
TRBJ2-1 TRBV6-6 - - TGTGCCAGCAGTCCCCGGGGGGCTTCCTACAATGAGCAGTTCTTC CASSPRGASYNEQFF
TRBJ2-2 TRBV10-3 - - TGTGCCACCCAGACAGGGAACACCGGGGAGCTGTTTTTT CATQTGNTGELFF
TRBJ2-2 TRBV30 - TRBD1 TGTGCCTGGGGGACAGGGAACACCGGGGAGCTGTTTTTT CAWGTGNTGELFF
TRBJ2-1 TRBV28 - - TGTGCCAGCCGGGCTGGGGAGTCCTACAATGAGCAGTTCTTC CASRAGESYNEQFF
TRBJ2-4 TRBV5-1 - - TGCGCCAGCAGCTTGGGCGACATTCAGTACTTC CASSLGDIQYF
TRBJ2-1 TRBV7-3 - TRBD2 TGTGCCAGCAGCCCCCAGCGGGAGCCCAATGAGCAGTTCTTC CASSPQREPNEQFF
TRBJ1-3 TRBV5-6 - - TGTGCCAGCAGCTGGACACCCTCTGGAAACACCATATATTTT CASSWTPSGNTIYF
TRBJ2-7 TRBV28 - - TGTGCCAGCAGTTTACGGGGATACGAGCAGTACTTC CASSLRGYEQYF
TRBJ2-7 TRBV9 - TRBD1 TGTGCCAGCAGCGTTAGACAGGGCTACGAGCAGTACTTC CASSVRQGYEQYF
TRBJ1-1 TRBV30 - TRBD1 TGTGCCTGGAGTCCCGGGACAGGGTTCACTGAAGCTTTCTTT CAWSPGTGFTEAFF
TRBJ2-1 TRBV11-3 - TRBD2 TGTGCCAGCAGCCCAGGGACTAGCGGTCGCGCCTACAATGAGCAGTTCTTC CASSPGTSGRAYNEQFF
TRBJ2-2 TRBV6-5 - TRBD1 TGTGCCAGCGGGGACAGGGTTGCCTTTGTGGGGGAGCTGTTTTTT CASGDRVAFVGELFF
TRBJ1-4 TRBV7-2 - TRBD1 TGTGCCAGCAGCTCGTACAGGGGGCAAGGTGAAAAACTGTTTTTT CASSSYRGQGEKLFF
TRBJ2-3 TRBV27 - - TGTGCCATCGGGCGGGGTGATGAACTCTTGGATACGCAGTATTTT CAIGRGDELLDTQYF
TRBJ2-1 TRBV6-5 - TRBD2 TGTGCCAGCAGTAGGGGGACTAGATCTAGCAATGAGCAGTTCTTC CASSRGTRSSNEQFF
TRBJ2-7 TRBV12-2 - - TGTGCAAGTCGCTGGCACCTTACCAGGAATGTCTACGAGCAGTACTTC CASRWHLTRNVYEQYF
TRBJ1-1 TRBV19 - - TGTGCCAGTATCGCTAGGCCTCTGGGCACTGAAGCTTTCTTT CASIARPLGTEAFF
TRBJ2-4 TRBV30 - - TGTGCCTGGGTCCCTGGACCCGACGGGGGAAACATTCAGTACTTC CAWVPGPDGGNIQYF